The 29 T cell receptor beta chains below come from one sample, sequenced in a study of somatic mutations in cytotoxic T cells in rheumatoid arthritis. Produced via immunoSEQ multiplex PCR; TCRdb's table is partial and in-frame only. This table holds approximately 7,000 clones, 60% to 75% found once. Sequenced sample: CD8+ T cells sorted from blood. These receptors were taken from an adult with rheumatoid arthritis.

V gene TRBV5-1 combines with J gene TRBJ2-7; 10 bases fit TRBD2. Germline lookup yields CDR1 SGHRS and CDR2 YFSETQ. The V segment lost 4 bases and the J segment 3 bases; nucleotides outside the gene matches: 7. The CDR3 is 15 amino acids. Here the CDR3 DNA reads TGCGCCAGCAGCCTCGGGGCTAGCGGGGGCTACGAGCAGTACTTC. Protein sequence: CASSLGASGGYEQYF.

On this clone itself: Germline is not matched at one junction end, which may reflect a read error. This sequence joins TRBV19 and TRBJ2-7; 9 bases agree with TRBD1. The CDR3 length is 14 residues. The germline V gene encodes CDR1 LNHDA and CDR2 SQIVND (reference sequence). CDR3 in amino acids: CVSSRTGERYEQYF. In DNA, the CDR3 is TGTGTCAGTAGTCGGACAGGGGAACGATACGAGCAGTACTTC.

The V and J genes are TRBV6-6 and TRBJ1-5; D gene unclear. There are 15 residues in the CDR3. V was pared by 2 bases and J by 4 bases, with 12 bases between. Germline V CDR1 and CDR2: MNHNY, SVGAGI (reference sequence). The CDR3 DNA sequence: TGTGCCAGCAGTTACATGGGGATGAAGAATCAGCCCCAGCATTTT. This gives the protein CASSYMGMKNQPQHF.

This chain connects TRBV19 to TRBJ2-5, with D possibly being TRBD2 (5 bases). Germline CDR1 reads LNHDA; CDR2 reads SQIVND (reference sequence). V was cut by 3 bases and J by 5 bases, with 13 bases left in between. The CDR3 sequence is 14 residues long. Here the CDR3 reads CASSMNGVEETQYF. The CDR3 DNA reads as TGTGCCAGTAGTATGAACGGGGTGGAGGAGACCCAGTACTTC.

The chain couples TRBV30 to TRBJ2-3; 10 bases match TRBD2. This CDR3 is 15 amino acids long. The germline V gene has CDR1 GTSNPN and CDR2 SVGIG (reference sequence). J gave up 5 bases and V 3 bases, and 8 bases lay outside the gene matches. The CDR3 DNA follows: TGTGCCTGGAGCAGTCTAGCGGGGGTCGGAGATACGCAGTATTTT. It codes for CAWSSLAGVGDTQYF.

The CDR3 DNA is TGTGCCAGCAGCCCGACGAGAGGAGGCCAAGAGACCCAGTACTTC. Its protein product is CASSPTRGGQETQYF. This chain connects TRBV11-3 to TRBJ2-5, with D maybe TRBD2 (5 bases). V gave up 5 bases and J gave up 1 base, with 14 bases separating them. Germline V lookup: CDR1 SGHNT, CDR2 YENEEA. This CDR3 spans 15 amino acids.

The chain uses TRBV7-8 and TRBJ1-2, with unresolved D. CDR3 length: 15 amino acids. From germline, CDR1 is SGHVS and CDR2 FQNEAQ. V was pared by 5 bases and J by 3 bases, with 16 bases between. CDR3 in amino acids: CASSDHADFDYGYTF. The CDR3 bases are TGTGCCAGCAGCGACCACGCGGATTTTGACTATGGCTACACCTTC.

This chain uses TRBV11-2 with TRBJ2-7, with TRBD1 as a possible D gene (7 bases). Trimming took 0 bases from V and 7 from J, leaving 22 bases between them. CDR1 SGHAT and CDR2 FQNNGV come from the germline V gene. The CDR3 extends over 17 amino acids. CDR3 loop: CASSLDPAGQRGWEQYF. The CDR3 region has the DNA TGTGCCAGCAGCTTAGATCCGGCGGGACAGAGGGGATGGGAGCAGTACTTC.

The rearrangement uses TRBV6-6 and TRBJ2-2; 11 positions match TRBD1. In germline, CDR1 is MNHNY, CDR2 SVGAGI (reference sequence). Unmatched junction bases numbered 3, after V lost 2 bases and J lost 7 bases. CDR3 size: 15 residues. As DNA, the CDR3 is TGTGCCAGCAGTTACAGGGACAGGGGGAACGGGGAGCTGTTTTTT. It translates to CASSYRDRGNGELFF.

V gene TRBV5-4 combines with J gene TRBJ1-5; D ambiguous. V was trimmed by 0 bases and J by 8 bases, leaving 12 bases between them. From germline, CDR1 is SGHNT and CDR2 YYREEE (reference sequence). The length of the CDR3 is 14 residues. The DNA of the CDR3 is TGTGCCAGCAGCTTGGAAGGAAAGTTAGAGCCCCAGCATTTT. Translated: CASSLEGKLEPQHF.

The chain recombines TRBV27 with TRBJ2-7; D is perhaps TRBD1 (6 bases). Per germline, CDR1 MNHEY and CDR2 SMNVEV (reference sequence). The CDR3 runs to 15 residues. V lost 8 bases and J lost 2, with 19 bases in between. The CDR3 DNA reads as TGTGCCAGCCGAACCACCCCCGGACAGACCTACGAGCAGTACTTC. This sequence encodes CASRTTPGQTYEQYF.

This clone has only one observation. J is TRBJ2-5 and V is TRBV12-5; 7 bases match TRBD2. Per germline, CDR1 LGHNT and CDR2 FRNRAP. The CDR3 is made up of 15 amino acids. The V and J ends lost 4 bases and 2 bases, in that order; junction bases with no gene match: 7. The CDR3, as DNA: TGTGCTAGTGGTTCCGGGCTAGCGGCACAAGAGACCCAGTACTTC. It is translated as CASGSGLAAQETQYF.

The chain has TRBV1 and TRBJ2-1; the D call TRBD2 from the table was never checked on the DNA. TRBV1 is described as a pseudogene. The CDR3 loop spans 14 amino acids. Written as DNA, the CDR3 is TGCACCAGCAGCCAAGGGGAGCGGGACAATGAGCAGTTCTTC. It translates to CTSSQGERDNEQFF.

The chain couples TRBV9 to TRBJ2-7; D unclear. Germline CDR1 reads SGDLS; CDR2 reads YYNGEE. The CDR3 is made up of 14 amino acids. V lost 3 bases to trimming and J lost 0 bases, with 10 bases between them. The CDR3 bases are TGTGCCAGCAGCGCAACAATGTTCTCCTACGAGCAGTACTTC. It translates to CASSATMFSYEQYF.

The chain's CDR3 is CASSPLAGGLEAFF. CDR3 in DNA: TGTGCCAGCAGTCCCCTGGCCGGGGGGCTGGAAGCTTTCTTT. This sequence joins TRBV27 and TRBJ1-1; D perhaps matches TRBD1 (6 bases). CDR1 is MNHEY, CDR2 SMNVEV, per germline (reference sequence). The CDR3 length is 14 residues. Trimming stripped 5 bases from V and 8 bases from J, with 18 bases between.

The chain employs TRBV4-1 and TRBJ2-1, with 7 bases aligning to TRBD1. Germline CDR1 reads MGHRA; CDR2 reads YSYEKL. The trim removed 3 bases at V and 4 bases at J, leaving 6 bases unmatched. This CDR3 has 15 amino acids. Here the CDR3 DNA reads TGCGCCAGCAGCCAGGAAGGACAGGCGTACAATGAGCAGTTCTTC. Its translation: CASSQEGQAYNEQFF.

V gene TRBV9 combines with J gene TRBJ1-2; no clear D. V dropped 0 bases and J dropped 8 bases, with 17 bases sitting between them. Looked up from germline, CDR1 is SGDLS and CDR2 is YYNGEE. The CDR3 is 15 residues long. CDR3 nucleotides: TGTGCCAGCAGCGTAGAAGGAGGCCTAGTTGGCGGCTACACCTTC. Translation gives CASSVEGGLVGGYTF.

The gene calls are TRBV5-5 and TRBJ1-1; 8 bases are shared with TRBD1. J gave up 5 bases and V 5 bases, and 8 bases lay outside the gene matches. The germline CDR1 and CDR2 sequences are SGHKS and YYEKEE (reference sequence). CDR3 length equals 14 residues. CDR3 region: CASSSRQGRTEAFF. In DNA, the CDR3 is TGTGCCAGCAGTTCCCGACAGGGGAGAACTGAAGCTTTCTTT.

The J gene is TRBJ2-7, the V gene TRBV4-3, with 8 bases aligning to TRBD2. Losses at the gene ends were 0 bases for V and 2 bases for J; bases not matched to a gene: 0. Per the germline V gene, CDR1 is LGHNA and CDR2 is YSLEER. The CDR3 length is 14 residues. The CDR3 loop reads CASSQERGAYEQYF. The CDR3 DNA sequence: TGCGCCAGCAGCCAAGAGCGGGGGGCCTACGAGCAGTACTTC.

V is TRBV29-1 and J is TRBJ1-2; D ambiguous. The CDR3 length is 12 residues. Germline assignment: CDR1 SQVTM and CDR2 ANQGSEA. The germline V and J ends were trimmed by 5 bases and 4 bases, with 11 bases remaining between them. The CDR3 spells CSVRTAAYGYTF. CDR3 nucleotide sequence: TGCAGCGTTCGAACGGCAGCCTATGGCTACACCTTC.

The V and J genes are TRBV5-1 and TRBJ2-2, with D possibly being TRBD2 (5 bases). Germline V gene lookup returns CDR1 SGHRS and CDR2 YFSETQ. The CDR3 covers 15 residues. The V end lost 4 bases, the J end lost 6 bases, and 16 bases lay between the germline ends. CDR3 residues: CASSPSLLGAGELFF. The CDR3 region has the DNA TGCGCCAGCAGCCCTTCGCTTCTCGGGGCCGGGGAGCTGTTTTTT.

The chain carries TRBV19 and TRBJ2-2; D ambiguous. The germline V gene encodes CDR1 LNHDA and CDR2 SQIVND (reference sequence). V dropped 5 bases and J dropped 10 bases, with 5 bases sitting between them. The CDR3 spans 10 residues. The CDR3 DNA is TGTGCCAGTAGTGGGCTGGAGCTGTTTTTT. Its protein is CASSGLELFF.

This chain joins TRBV2 and TRBJ2-7, with TRBD2 identical over 10 bases. Unmatched junction bases numbered 4, after V lost 3 bases and J lost 5 bases. The CDR3 length is 14 residues. Looked up from germline, CDR1 is SNHLY and CDR2 is FYNNEI. CDR3 bases: TGTGCCAGCAGTGATCTAGCGGGGGAGCACGAGCAGTACTTC. Amino acids: CASSDLAGEHEQYF. The entire variable domain, with the rest obtained from reference TRBV2 and TRBJ2-7, is as follows: EPEVTQTPSHQVTQMGQEVILRCVPISNHLYFYWYRQILGQKVEFLVSFYNNEISEKSEIFDDQFSVERPDGSNFTLKIRSTKLEDSAMYFCASSDLAGEHEQYFGPGTRLTVT.

This sequence joins TRBV19 and TRBJ2-7; D gene unclear. CDR1 LNHDA and CDR2 SQIVND come from the germline V gene (reference sequence). The CDR3 length is 14 residues. Between the trimmed V and J ends, which lost 5 bases and 2 bases, there was a span of 13 bases. CDR3 sequence: CASSVDLLTYEQYF. Written as DNA, the CDR3 is TGTGCCAGTAGTGTTGACTTATTAACCTACGAGCAGTACTTC.

The rearrangement joins TRBV7-2 to TRBJ2-7; 8 bases map to TRBD2. This CDR3 comprises 14 residues. Unmatched junction bases numbered 4, after V lost 6 bases and J lost 0 bases. The germline CDR1 and CDR2 sequences are SGHTA and FQGNSA. CDR3 loop: CASRSSGGSYEQYF. The CDR3 bases are TGTGCCAGCAGATCGAGCGGGGGCTCCTACGAGCAGTACTTC. Supplemented by reference TRBV7-2 and TRBJ2-7, the full variable domain reads GAGVSQSPSNKVTEKGKDVELRCDPISGHTALYWYRQSLGQGLEFLIYFQGNSAPDKSGLPSDRFSAERTGGSVSTLTIQRTQQEDSAVYLCASRSSGGSYEQYFGPGTRLTVT.

The chain employs TRBV19 and TRBJ2-1; D may be TRBD1 (5 bases). The CDR3 loop spans 15 amino acids. CDR1 and CDR2 (germline): LNHDA, SQIVND (reference sequence). The V end lost 5 bases, the J end lost 7 bases, and 18 bases lay between the germline ends. The CDR3 bases are TGTGCCAGTAGTCCAGGTGGACATCCAACTAATGAGCAGTTCTTC. It encodes CASSPGGHPTNEQFF.

The rearrangement joins TRBV5-1 to TRBJ1-1; D is unresolved. V was shortened by 0 bases and J by 3 bases, with 9 bases between the two germline ends. Per germline, CDR1 SGHRS and CDR2 YFSETQ. The CDR3 runs to 14 residues. The CDR3 DNA follows: TGCGCCAGCAGCTTGGTCTCCCTGTACACTGAAGCTTTCTTT. It yields the protein CASSLVSLYTEAFF.

V and J are TRBV10-3 and TRBJ2-1, with 11 bases matching TRBD2. The CDR3 runs 13 residues. J was trimmed by 3 bases and V by 11 bases; bases with no gene match: 3. Germline V gives CDR1 ENHRY, CDR2 SYGVKD. CDR3 residues: CAVLAGDYNEQFF. For the CDR3, the DNA is TGTGCCGTACTAGCGGGGGACTACAATGAGCAGTTCTTC.

The J gene is TRBJ1-1, the V gene TRBV6-5; D gene uncertain. The CDR3 loop spans 13 amino acids. Per the germline V gene, CDR1 is MNHEY and CDR2 is SVGAGI. V shed 0 bases and J shed 12 bases, with 14 bases lying between them. The CDR3 sequence: CASSYSEQQSTFF. Here the CDR3 DNA reads TGTGCCAGCAGTTACTCAGAACAGCAGTCAACTTTCTTT.